The source of this T cell receptor beta chain is a study of blood T cell repertoires in COVID-19. Background on the study: Collection of acute and convalescent COVID-19 samples took place in the United States, Italy and Spain. T cells, B-cell-depleted T cells, or PBMCs supplied cDNA or gDNA.

This clone appeared a few times. Original processing notes: Reference gene primer amplification gave estimated nucleated cell counts. Here immunoSEQ multiplex PCR was the method, and the copy in TCRdb shows in-frame clones only, minus some. V and J calls and clone size come straight from that table; D and trimming were deduced from the DNA. The sample consists of just under 95,000 clones, about four fifths of them appearing once. Sequencing was performed on peripheral blood. The sequence derives from a human donor in a cohort sampled during active COVID-19.

CDR3 sequence reads: CASSQADRGLVNIQYF. CDR3 coding DNA: TGTGCCAGCAGCCAAGCGGACAGGGGGCTGGTAAACATTCAGTACTTC. This sequence joins TRBV3-1 (or the pseudogene TRBV3-2) and TRBJ2-4; 11 bases line up with TRBD1. CDR1 and CDR2 (germline): LGHDT, YNNKEL (reference sequence). J gave up 6 bases and V 1 base, and 5 bases lay outside the gene matches. The CDR3 length is 16 residues.